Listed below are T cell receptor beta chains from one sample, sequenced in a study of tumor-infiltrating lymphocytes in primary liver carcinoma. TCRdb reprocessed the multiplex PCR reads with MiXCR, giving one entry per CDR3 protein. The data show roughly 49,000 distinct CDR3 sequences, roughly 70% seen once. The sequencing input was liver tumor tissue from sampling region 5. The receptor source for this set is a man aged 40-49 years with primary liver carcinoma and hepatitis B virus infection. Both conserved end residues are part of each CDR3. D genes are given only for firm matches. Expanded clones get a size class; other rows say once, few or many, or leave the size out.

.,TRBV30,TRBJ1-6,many,CAWSEGDSPLHF,TGTGCCTGGAGTGAGGGAGATTCACCCCTCCACTTT
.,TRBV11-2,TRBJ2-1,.,CASSGSDNEQFF,TGTGCCAGCAGCGGATCGGACAATGAGCAGTTCTTC
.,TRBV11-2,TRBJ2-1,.,CASSSRSAEVPMGQFF,TGTGCCAGCAGCTCTCGGTCAGCGGAGGTCCCAATGGGGCAGTTCTTC
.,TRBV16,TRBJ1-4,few,CASSQSGATSEKLFF,TGTGCCAGTAGCCAATCGGGGGCAACTAGTGAAAAACTGTTTTTT
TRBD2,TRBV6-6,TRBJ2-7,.,CANSYGASGRYEQHF,TGTGCCAACAGTTACGGGGCCAGCGGGAGATACGAGCAGCACTTC
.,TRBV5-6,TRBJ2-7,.,CASSFLDGFSSYERYF,TGTGCCAGCAGCTTCCTAGACGGCTTCAGCTCCTACGAGCGGTACTTC
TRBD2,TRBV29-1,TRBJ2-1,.,CSILAGDREQFF,TGTAGCATTCTAGCGGGAGATAGGGAGCAGTTCTTC
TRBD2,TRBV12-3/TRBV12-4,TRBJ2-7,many,CASSLSTSGMYEQYF,TGTGCCAGCAGTTTATCGACTAGCGGGATGTACGAGCAGTACTTC
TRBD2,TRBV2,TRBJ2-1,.,CASSELRRLAGVNKQFF,TGTGCCAGCAGTGAACTCCGGAGACTAGCGGGAGTTAATAAGCAGTTCTTC
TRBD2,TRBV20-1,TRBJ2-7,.,CSATTSGRHEQYF,TGCAGTGCTACGACTAGCGGGAGACACGAGCAGTACTTC
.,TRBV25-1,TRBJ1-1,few,CASSMGDTEAFF,TGTGCCAGCAGTATGGGGGACACTGAAGCTTTCTTT
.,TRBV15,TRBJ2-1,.,CATSRAVDNEQFF,TGTGCCACCAGCAGAGCCGTAGACAATGAGCAGTTCTTC
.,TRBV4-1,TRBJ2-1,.,CASSQDRGTNGLLYNEQFF,TGTGCCAGCAGCCAAGATAGGGGGACTAACGGTCTTCTATACAATGAGCAGTTCTTC
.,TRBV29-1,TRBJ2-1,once,CSAISWIGNNEQFF,TGCAGCGCCATCTCCTGGATAGGCAACAATGAGCAGTTCTTC
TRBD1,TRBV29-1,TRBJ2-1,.,CNVEWDRIRSYSEQFF,TGCAACGTTGAATGGGACAGGATTAGATCATACAGTGAGCAGTTCTTC
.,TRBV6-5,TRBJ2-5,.,CASRFTGTKETRYF,TGTGCCAGTAGATTTACAGGGACGAAGGAGACCCGGTACTTC
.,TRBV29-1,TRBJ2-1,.,CSGGSASYNEQFF,TGCAGTGGTGGGTCCGCCTCCTACAATGAGCAGTTCTTC
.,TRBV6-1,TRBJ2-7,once,CANRETVYEQYF,TGTGCCAACAGGGAGACCGTCTATGAGCAGTACTTC
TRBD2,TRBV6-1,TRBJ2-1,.,CASKQDGWGGEGADYDEQFF,TGTGCCAGCAAACAGGACGGGTGGGGGGGAGAGGGAGCGGACTACGATGAGCAGTTCTTC
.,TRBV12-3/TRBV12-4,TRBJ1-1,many,CASSPWDRTEAFF,TGTGCCAGCAGTCCCTGGGACCGCACTGAAGCTTTCTTT
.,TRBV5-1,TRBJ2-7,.,CTSSSTPSYEQYF,TGCACCAGCAGCTCGACACCTTCCTACGAGCAGTACTTC
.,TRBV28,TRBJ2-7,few,CASSYEYEQYF,TGTGCCAGCAGTTATGAATACGAGCAGTACTTC
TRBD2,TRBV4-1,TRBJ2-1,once,CTSNQAGGYTEQFF,TGCACCAGCAACCAGGCGGGAGGGTACACTGAGCAGTTCTTC
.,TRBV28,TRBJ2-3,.,CVSSPQGSTDTQYF,TGTGTCAGCAGCCCCCAGGGGTCAACAGATACGCAGTATTTT
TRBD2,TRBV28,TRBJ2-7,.,CASSLGMAGGQYF,TGTGCCAGCAGTTTGGGGATGGCGGGAGGGCAGTACTTC
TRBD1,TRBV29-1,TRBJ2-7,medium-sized,CSVEEEGQGVYEQYF,TGCAGCGTTGAAGAAGAAGGACAGGGGGTCTACGAGCAGTACTTC
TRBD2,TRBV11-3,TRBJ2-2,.,CVSNRRLAGGTGELFF,TGTGTCAGCAACAGACGACTAGCTGGAGGCACCGGGGAGCTGTTTTTT
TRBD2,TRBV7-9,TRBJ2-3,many,CASSSPAGEGVSGTDTQYF,TGTGCCAGCAGCTCGCCAGCGGGAGAAGGGGTGTCGGGCACAGATACGCAGTATTTT
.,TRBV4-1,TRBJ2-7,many,CASSPAGSEQYF,TGCGCCAGCAGCCCTGCAGGGAGCGAGCAGTACTTC
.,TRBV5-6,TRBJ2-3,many,CASSSGIGDTQYF,TGTGCCAGCAGCTCTGGGATAGGAGATACGCAGTATTTT
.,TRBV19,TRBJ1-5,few,CASSTLGLSNQPQHF,TGTGCCAGTAGTACTCTGGGCTTGAGCAATCAGCCCCAGCATTTT
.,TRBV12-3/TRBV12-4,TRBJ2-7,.,CASTEPGLAFCEQYF,TGTGCCAGCACCGAACCGGGTCTGGCTTTTTGCGAGCAGTACTTC
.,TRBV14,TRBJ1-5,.,CASRLLSGGNQPLHF,TGTGCCAGCAGACTACTTTCCGGGGGCAATCAGCCCCTGCATTTT
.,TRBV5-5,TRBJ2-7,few,CASSLSRGGIVQYF,TGTGCCAGCAGCTTAAGCAGGGGAGGGATCGTGCAGTACTTC
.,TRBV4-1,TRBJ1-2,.,CASSETTNYGYAF,TGCGCCAGCAGCGAGACTACTAACTATGGCTACGCCTTC
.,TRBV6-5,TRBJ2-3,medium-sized,CASVTQYF,TGTGCCAGCGTCACGCAGTATTTT
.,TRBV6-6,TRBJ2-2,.,CASSYTRSAGEPFF,TGTGCCAGCAGTTACACCCGCAGCGCCGGGGAGCCGTTTTTT
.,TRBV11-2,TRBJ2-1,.,CASGLNDAYEQFF,TGTGCCAGCGGCCTAAACGATGCCTATGAGCAGTTCTTC
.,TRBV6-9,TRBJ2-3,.,CPSSYLYGGRADTQYF,TGTCCCAGCAGTTACCTCTACGGCGGCCGCGCAGATACGCAGTATTTT
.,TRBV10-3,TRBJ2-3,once,CAINPGSSGFSDTQYF,TGTGCCATCAATCCTGGCTCTAGTGGGTTCTCAGATACGCAGTATTTT
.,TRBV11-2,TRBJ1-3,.,CASSPTGSGNTIYF,TGTGCCAGCAGCCCCACGGGCTCTGGAAACACCATATATTTT
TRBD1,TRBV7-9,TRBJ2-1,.,CASSLGQGALSEQFF,TGTGCCAGCAGCTTAGGACAGGGAGCCCTCAGTGAGCAGTTCTTC
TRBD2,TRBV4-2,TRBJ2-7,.,CTSSELAGGSSYEQYF,TGTACCAGCAGCGAACTAGCGGGAGGGTCCTCCTACGAGCAGTATTTC
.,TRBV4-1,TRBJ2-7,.,CASSQQIGYHEQYF,TGCGCCAGCAGCCAACAGATAGGGTACCACGAGCAGTACTTC
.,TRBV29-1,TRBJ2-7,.,CIVLDVSEQYF,TGCATCGTCCTGGACGTATCCGAGCAGTACTTC
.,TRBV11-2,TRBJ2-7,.,CATSLTDTAYERHF,TGTGCCACCAGCTTAACTGACACTGCCTACGAGCGGCACTTC
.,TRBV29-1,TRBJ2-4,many,CSVELRGLGGIQYF,TGCAGCGTTGAACTAAGGGGCCTCGGCGGCATTCAGTACTTC
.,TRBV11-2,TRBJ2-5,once,CASSLVGGGETQYF,TGTGCCAGCAGCTTAGTTGGGGGAGGAGAGACCCAGTACTTC
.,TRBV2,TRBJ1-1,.,CASSLWWTEAFF,TGTGCCAGCAGCCTATGGTGGACTGAAGCTTTCTTT
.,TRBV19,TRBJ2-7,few,CASSPGTYEQYF,TGTGCCAGTAGCCCCGGGACCTACGAGCAGTACTTC
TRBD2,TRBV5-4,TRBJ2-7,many,CASSEREAASYEQYF,TGTGCCAGCAGCGAGCGGGAGGCCGCCTCCTACGAGCAGTACTTC
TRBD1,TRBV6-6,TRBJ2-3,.,CARSTDRPTQYF,TGTGCAAGGAGTACGGACAGGCCGACGCAGTATTTT
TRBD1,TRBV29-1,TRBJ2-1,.,CGGLPGQGVNEQFF,TGCGGCGGATTGCCGGGACAGGGGGTGAATGAGCAATTCTTC
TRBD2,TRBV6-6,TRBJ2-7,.,CAVGGGDPYEHYF,TGTGCCGTAGGCGGGGGAGACCCCTACGAGCACTACTTC
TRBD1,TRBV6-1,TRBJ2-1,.,CASSQTRQGVKETQFF,TGTGCCAGCAGTCAAACCAGACAGGGTGTGAAAGAGACCCAGTTCTTC